The 13 T cell receptor beta chains below come from one sample, sequenced in a study of T cells after yellow fever vaccination. In TCRdb, the 5' RACE reads were re-called with MiXCR into one record per CDR3 protein. The sample yields some 600,000 distinct CDR3 sequences, over 9% seen once. This specimen consisted of PBMCs, obtained on the day of the yellow fever booster vaccination. Every receptor here comes from a man under 40 who received the YFV17D yellow fever vaccine.

This clonotype turned up a few times. The chain links TRBV6-1 to TRBJ2-7; tentatively, D is TRBD2 (5 bases). Trimming left V 7 bases short and J 2 bases short, with 15 bases between. The germline CDR1 and CDR2 sequences are MNHNS and SASEGT. This CDR3 comprises 14 residues. CDR3 amino acids: CASTGLGLTYEQYF. The DNA for the CDR3 is TGTGCCAGCACCGGACTGGGTCTCACCTACGAGCAGTACTTC.

This clonotype has just a few counts. This chain connects TRBV20-1 to TRBJ2-7; a possible D gene is TRBD1 (5 bases). Germline CDR1 is DFQATT and CDR2 is SNEGSKA (reference sequence). Trimming shortened V by 0 bases and J by 0 bases, and 12 bases separated the two germline ends. The CDR3 runs 15 residues. The CDR3 spells CSARDQTVLSYEQYF. The CDR3 region has the DNA TGCAGTGCTAGAGACCAGACAGTTCTCTCCTACGAGCAGTACTTC.

This clonotype was recorded many times. The V gene is TRBV12-3 or TRBV12-4, the J gene TRBJ1-1, with D possibly matching TRBD1 (6 bases). Between the trimmed V and J ends, which lost 0 bases and 0 bases, there was a span of 11 bases. The CDR3 is made up of 16 amino acids. CDR3: CASSLASGAVNTEAFF. The CDR3 nucleotides read TGTGCCAGCAGTTTAGCCTCGGGGGCGGTGAACACTGAAGCTTTCTTT.

Ten or more counts support this clonotype. The chain uses TRBV20-1 and TRBJ2-3; TRBD2 matches 9 bases. The CDR3 sequence is 17 residues long. CDR1 and CDR2 (germline): DFQATT, SNEGSKA (reference sequence). V dropped 6 bases and J dropped 0; count of bases not matched to a gene: 13. The CDR3 sequence: CSAGGAGGPGSTDTQYF. For the CDR3, the DNA is TGCAGTGCCGGGGGGGCGGGAGGGCCCGGAAGCACAGATACGCAGTATTTT.

V usage is TRBV21-1 and J usage is TRBJ2-3; the listed D gene, TRBD1, was not tested against the DNA. TRBV21-1 constitutes a pseudogene. This CDR3 is built from 20 residues. The CDR3 coding sequence is TGTGCCAGCAGTCAAAAGAGAGATGGGACCAATTTAAAACTCACAGATACGCAGTATTTT. This gives the protein CASSQKRDGTNLKLTDTQYF.

This clonotype has a handful of counts. The chain links TRBV18 to TRBJ2-1, with 7 bases fitting TRBD2. Germline CDR1 is KGHSH and CDR2 is LQKENI. This CDR3 is built from 15 residues. The trim removed 7 bases at V and 3 bases at J, leaving 9 bases unmatched. CDR3 region: CASYSRGGIYNEQFF. CDR3 DNA sequence: TGTGCCAGCTATTCTCGGGGAGGGATCTACAATGAGCAGTTCTTC.

This clonotype occurred a few times. The genes are TRBV7-8 and TRBJ1-2; possible D gene TRBD1, 5 bases. V was shortened by 3 bases and J by 4 bases, with 12 bases between the two germline ends. The CDR3 has 14 residues. Germline CDR1 is SGHVS and CDR2 is FQNEAQ. CDR3 in amino acids: CASSLWKGSYGYTF. In DNA, the CDR3 is TGTGCCAGCAGCTTGTGGAAGGGGAGCTATGGCTACACCTTC.

This clonotype came up a few times. V is TRBV5-6 and J is TRBJ1-3, with a possible D match to TRBD1 (6 bases). The CDR3 contains 14 residues. V lost 1 base and J 6 bases, leaving 11 bases between the germline ends. CDR1 and CDR2 from the germline V gene are SGHDT and YYEEEE. The CDR3 DNA reads TGTGCCAGCAGCTTGTGGACAGCCTCAAACACCATATATTTT. Encoded protein: CASSLWTASNTIYF. Full variable domain (remainder filled in from reference TRBV5-6 and TRBJ1-3): DAGVTQSPTHLIKTRGQQVTLRCSPKSGHDTVSWYQQALGQGPQFIFQYYEEEERQRGNFPDRFSGHQFPNYSSELNVNALLLGDSALYLCASSLWTASNTIYFGEGSWLTVV.

A word on this clonotype: One junction end disagrees with the germline gene, perhaps due to a read error. The chain joins TRBV7-8 to TRBJ2-2; D uncertain. Germline CDR1 and CDR2: SGHVS and FQNEAQ. This CDR3 contains 16 residues. The chain's CDR3 is CASCLVGSAGSGELFF. The DNA of the CDR3 is TGTGCCAGCTGCTTAGTCGGGTCTGCTGGGTCCGGGGAGCTGTTTTTT.

This clonotype has only a few counts. The J gene is TRBJ2-1, the V gene TRBV20-1, with 7 bases that match TRBD2. The CDR3 is 14 amino acids. The V gene's germline CDR1 is DFQATT and CDR2 SNEGSKA (reference sequence). Here the CDR3 DNA reads TGCAGCGCGAACCGGGGGGAAGCCTACAATGAGCAGTTCTTC. Its translation: CSANRGEAYNEQFF.

The CDR3, as DNA: TGTGCCAGCAGTTACCTCCGGGGGACCTACGAGCAGTACTTC. It is translated as CASSYLRGTYEQYF. The chain couples TRBV6-5 to TRBJ2-7; D may be TRBD2 (6 bases). The germline V and J ends were trimmed by 2 bases and 2 bases, with 10 bases remaining between them. This CDR3 is built from 14 residues. Germline V CDR1 and CDR2: MNHEY, SVGAGI.

Turning to this clonotype: This may arise from a read error, as a much more abundant clone is one base away. The chain couples TRBV7-2 to TRBJ2-2; D gene unclear. Germline values: CDR1 SGHTA, CDR2 FQGNSA. This CDR3 is 11 amino acids long. The V gene lost 5 bases and the J gene lost 9 bases, with 7 bases spanning the gap. The CDR3 DNA reads as TGTGCCAGCAGCCCCGCCAGGGAGCTGTTTTTT. Amino acids: CASSPARELFF.

This clonotype was observed at least ten times. The chain combines TRBV12-3 or TRBV12-4 with TRBJ2-2; no clear D. The CDR3 is made up of 12 amino acids. Trimming removed 0 bases at V and 7 bases at J, with 3 bases between. CDR3 protein: CASSLAVGELFF. The CDR3 nucleotides read TGTGCCAGCAGTTTAGCGGTCGGGGAGCTGTTTTTT.